The rows below give T cell receptor beta chains drawn from one sample of a study of shared clonotypes between healthy human individuals. Measured with immunoSEQ multiplex PCR; TCRdb has only the in-frame clones, and not every one. The profile shows about 2.4 million clones, 93% of them singletons. The source material was naive CD4+ T cells from PBMCs. The receptors were gathered from a young man in good health. Some clones in this sample may be carry-over from other donors' samples. The CDR3 runs from the conserved cysteine through the conserved F or W. Fields, in order: V gene, J gene, clone size, D gene, CDR3 DNA, CDR3 protein. A D gene is named only where the DNA matches it firmly. Clone sizes are given selectively: once, few, many, or a class where the clone is expanded.

>TRBV5-1|TRBJ2-3|.|.
TGCGCCAGCAGCTTGGAGTTTGATACGCAGTATTTT
CASSLEFDTQYF
>TRBV5-1|TRBJ2-3|.|.
TGCGCCAGCAGCTTGGATAGGCGGCGCGGTCAAGGGGCCTCTACGCAGTATTTT
CASSLDRRRGQGASTQYF
>TRBV9|TRBJ2-7|.|.
TGTGCCAGCAGCGTAGGAGAACACGTTATCTACGAGCAGTACTTC
CASSVGEHVIYEQYF
>TRBV30|TRBJ1-5|few|TRBD1
TGTGCCTGGAGTTCGACAGGGAATCAGCCCCAGCATTTT
CAWSSTGNQPQHF
>TRBV28|TRBJ1-3|.|TRBD1
TGTGCCAGCATAAACCAGGGGGGAGGAAACACCATATATTTT
CASINQGGGNTIYF
>TRBV5-4|TRBJ1-3|.|.
TGTGCCAGCAGCCCTCATGGGTCGGGAAACACCATATATTTT
CASSPHGSGNTIYF
>TRBV9|TRBJ1-2|.|.
TGTGCCAGTGGGGGGACTGGGGCCTATGGCTACACCTTC
CASGGTGAYGYTF
>TRBV5-1|TRBJ1-1|.|.
TGCGCCAGTAGCTTGAAGGCAGGGTCCGCCACTGAAGCTTTCTTT
CASSLKAGSATEAFF
>TRBV25-1|TRBJ2-5|.|TRBD1
TGTGCCAGCAGTCCCCCCGGACAGGGCGCTCAAGAGACCCAGTACTTC
CASSPPGQGAQETQYF
>TRBV6-5|TRBJ1-5|.|TRBD1
TGTGCCAGCAGAAGGCAGGGGGGGAGCAATCAGCCCCAGCATTTT
CASRRQGGSNQPQHF
>TRBV5-5|TRBJ2-1|.|TRBD2
TGTGCCAGCAGCTTGCCTCTGGCTAGCGGGTTGAATGAGCAGTTCTTC
CASSLPLASGLNEQFF
>TRBV15|TRBJ2-7|few|.
TGTGCCACCTCAGGGCACTACGAGCAGTACTTC
CATSGHYEQYF
>TRBV11-2|TRBJ2-2|few|.
TGTGCCAGCAGACAGCAACCCGGGGAGCTGTTTTTT
CASRQQPGELFF
>TRBV6-6|TRBJ1-1|.|TRBD1
TGTGCCAGTCACCCTAGACAGGGACCAAATACTGAAGCTTTCTTT
CASHPRQGPNTEAFF
>TRBV2|TRBJ2-3|.|TRBD2
TGTGCCAGGCAATTACCTGCGGGACTAGGATTCTTGGAGGCAGATACGCAGTATTTT
CARQLPAGLGFLEADTQYF
>TRBV5-1|TRBJ2-2|.|.
TGCGCCAGCAGCTTTCAACCCCGGGGCGCCAACACCGGGGAGCTGTTTTTT
CASSFQPRGANTGELFF
>TRBV29-1|TRBJ2-1|.|.
TGCAGCGTTGCCAAGGCCGGGGCCTCCTACAATGAGCAGTTCTTC
CSVAKAGASYNEQFF
>TRBV7-2|TRBJ1-4|.|.
TGTGCCAGCAGCTTAGGGGCGGGGGGCTTTCCTGAAAAACTGTTTTTT
CASSLGAGGFPEKLFF
>TRBV28|TRBJ1-4|.|TRBD1
TGTGCCAGCAGTACCCCAGGGGGGTTTAATGAAAAACTGTTTTTT
CASSTPGGFNEKLFF
>TRBV29-1|TRBJ2-5|.|.
TGCAGCGTACAGGGACTGTACCAAGAGACCCAGTACTTC
CSVQGLYQETQYF
>TRBV18|TRBJ1-2|.|TRBD1
TGTGCCAGCTCACCTGACAGGGTAGTCTTTGGATATGGCTACACCTTC
CASSPDRVVFGYGYTF
>TRBV2|TRBJ1-1|.|TRBD1
TGTGCCAGCAGCCCAATTGGACAGGGGGCCACTGAAGCTTTCTTT
CASSPIGQGATEAFF
>TRBV11-2|TRBJ2-7|.|.
TGTGCCAGCAGCCCCCCTGGCCTAGCAGGAAGCGAGCAGTACTTC
CASSPPGLAGSEQYF
>TRBV11-3|TRBJ2-3|.|.
TGTGCCAGCAGCTTAGAGAGGCCGGATACGCAGTATTTT
CASSLERPDTQYF
>TRBV5-1|TRBJ2-5|.|.
TGCGCCAGCAGCTTCAACACAGGGTTTAGGGAGACCCAGTACTTC
CASSFNTGFRETQYF
>TRBV6-1|TRBJ2-7|.|TRBD1
TGTGCCAGCGTCCGACAGGGCGCCTACGAGCAGTACTTC
CASVRQGAYEQYF
>TRBV29-1|TRBJ2-3|.|.
TGCAGCGTAGGTCGTCCCGCAGATACGCAGTATTTT
CSVGRPADTQYF
>TRBV19|TRBJ2-7|.|.
TGTGCCAGTAGTCGGGGGGCCAGGGGGGACTACGAGCAGTACTTC
CASSRGARGDYEQYF
>TRBV11-1|TRBJ2-7|.|TRBD2
TGTGCCAGCAGCCCCCACCTAGCGGGATACTACGAGCAGTACTTC
CASSPHLAGYYEQYF
>TRBV5-4|TRBJ2-1|.|.
TGTGCCAGCAGAATAGACGGGAGCTCCTACAATGAGCAGTTCTTC
CASRIDGSSYNEQFF
>TRBV18|TRBJ1-1|.|TRBD1
TGTGCCAGCTCACCGCCGACAGGGTATAGTGAAGCTTTCTTT
CASSPPTGYSEAFF
>TRBV7-3|TRBJ2-2|.|.
TGTGCCAGCAGCTTAGTTTCAGGGCCAGGCCCCGGGGAGCTGTTTTTT
CASSLVSGPGPGELFF
>TRBV28|TRBJ2-3|.|TRBD2
TGTGCCAGCAGTTATAGCGGGAGAGTTCCCACAGATACGCAGTATTTT
CASSYSGRVPTDTQYF
>TRBV7-9|TRBJ2-3|.|.
TGTGCCAGCAGCCGCCAGGGCGAAGCGCAGTATTTT
CASSRQGEAQYF
>TRBV9|TRBJ2-1|.|TRBD2
TGTGCCAGCAGCCGCTCTAGCGGGAGGGCCGTCAATTTTCGGGATGAGCAGTTCTTC
CASSRSSGRAVNFRDEQFF
>TRBV5-1|TRBJ2-5|.|TRBD1
TGCGCCAGCAGGCGGACAGGGACATCGCAAGAGACCCAGTACTTC
CASRRTGTSQETQYF
>TRBV5-4|TRBJ2-7|.|.
TGTGCCAGCAGCCCCGGGACCGATGTCCTCTCCTACGAGCAGTACTTC
CASSPGTDVLSYEQYF
>TRBV2|TRBJ2-7|.|.
TGTGCCAGCAGCCCCGGACTGACCTACGAGCAGTACTTC
CASSPGLTYEQYF
>TRBV19|TRBJ2-7|.|TRBD2
TGTGCCAGTAGTACCGCGGGAGTGGGGTCCTACGAGCAGTACTTC
CASSTAGVGSYEQYF
>TRBV30|TRBJ2-7|.|.
TGTGCCTGGAGTCGAGGGGACGTATACTACGAGCAGTACTTC
CAWSRGDVYYEQYF
>TRBV28|TRBJ2-1|.|.
TGTGCCAGCAGTCCCGGGGGTTCCTACAATGAGCAGTTCTTC
CASSPGGSYNEQFF
>TRBV29-1|TRBJ2-5|once|.
TGCAGCGTTGGACAGAAACTACTTCAAGAGACCCAGTACTTC
CSVGQKLLQETQYF
>TRBV5-8|TRBJ2-5|.|.
TGTGCCAGCACCCCAGGATTGTACCAAGAGACCCAGTACTTC
CASTPGLYQETQYF
>TRBV9|TRBJ2-5|.|.
TGTGCCAGCAGCGCATCACCAAACCAAGAGACCCAGTACTTC
CASSASPNQETQYF
>TRBV5-1|TRBJ2-1|.|TRBD1
TGCGCCAGCAGCCAACAGGGGGCAGGTAATGAGCAGTTCTTC
CASSQQGAGNEQFF
>TRBV7-3|TRBJ2-1|.|TRBD2
TGTGCCAGCAGCCCCCCGGGGGGGAATGAGCAGTTCTTC
CASSPPGGNEQFF
>TRBV7-7|TRBJ2-5|.|.
TGTGCCAGCAGCTTAGCGGCCGGCCAAGAGACCCAGTACTTC
CASSLAAGQETQYF
>TRBV5-1|TRBJ2-7|.|.
TGCGCCAGCAGCTTACAGCGTTCTCCTACCTACGAGCAGTACTTC
CASSLQRSPTYEQYF
>TRBV5-1|TRBJ2-3|.|TRBD2
TGCGCCAGCAGCTTAGGGTCATTAGCGGGATGGGACACAGATACGCAGTATTTT
CASSLGSLAGWDTDTQYF
>TRBV6-6|TRBJ1-4|.|.
TGTGCCAGCAGTTACTCGAAGCAGAGTGAAAAACTGTTTTTT
CASSYSKQSEKLFF